These 29 T cell receptor beta chains originate from one sample sequenced in a study of neurological immune-mediated disorders. TCRdb processed the 5' RACE reads anew with MiXCR; each CDR3 protein has one entry. This sample carries around 94,000 distinct CDR3 sequences, 3% to 4.5% of them seen once, and the ten largest clones take under 6.5%. Sequencing used PBMCs. The origin of the receptors is a woman in her late teens or twenties with multiple sclerosis.

At least ten counts were recorded for this clonotype. V is TRBV5-5 and J is TRBJ2-7; D gene ambiguous. The germline V gene encodes CDR1 SGHKS and CDR2 YYEKEE (reference sequence). The germline V and J ends were trimmed by 3 bases and 4 bases, with 14 bases remaining between them. The CDR3 totals 14 residues. The CDR3 region is CASSSDVLGYEQYF. For the CDR3, the DNA is TGTGCCAGCAGCTCGGACGTGCTAGGGTACGAGCAGTACTTC. Full variable domain (missing parts from reference TRBV5-5 and TRBJ2-7): DAGVTQSPTHLIKTRGQQVTLRCSPISGHKSVSWYQQVLGQGPQFIFQYYEKEERGRGNFPDRFSARQFPNYSSELNVNALLLGDSALYLCASSSDVLGYEQYFGPGTRLTVT.

This clonotype was picked up many times. The V gene is TRBV5-1, the J gene TRBJ2-7; D not resolved. The V gene lost 2 bases and the J gene lost 0 bases, with 6 bases spanning the gap. The CDR3 spans 13 residues. Germline V gene sequence: CDR1 SGHRS, CDR2 YFSETQ. The CDR3 DNA reads as TGCGCCAGCAGCTTTGATCCCTCCTACGAGCAGTACTTC. Translated: CASSFDPSYEQYF.

Worth noting for this clonotype: A much bigger clone sits one base away, suggesting this may be a read error. The CDR3 protein is CSAIRQGAYEQYF. The CDR3 DNA follows: TGCAGTGCCATTCGACAGGGGGCCTACGAGCAGTACTTC. This rearrangement joins TRBV20-1 to TRBJ2-7; 9 positions agree with TRBD1. Germline trimming cut 6 bases from V and 2 bases from J; bases unmatched to any gene: 5. The CDR3 consists of 13 residues. Germline loops: CDR1 DFQATT, CDR2 SNEGSKA (reference sequence).

Remarks on this clonotype: This may stem from a read error, because a much larger clone lies one nucleotide away. This chain uses TRBV5-1 with TRBJ1-5; D gene uncertain. The CDR3 is 15 amino acids. In germline, CDR1 is SGHRS, CDR2 YFSETQ. The DNA for the CDR3 is TGCGCCAGCAGCTTGGACCGGAGTCGCGGTCAGCCCCAGAATTTT. The encoded protein is CASSLDRSRGQPQNF.

The sample holds many counts of this clonotype. The chain is built from TRBV10-2 and TRBJ2-1, with TRBD1 as a possible D gene (6 bases). With 6 bases removed from V and 4 bases from J, the gap between germline ends came to 10 bases. The CDR3 covers 13 residues. Germline V CDR1 and CDR2: WSHSY, SAAADI. The CDR3 DNA follows: TGCGCCAGCAGCAAAACAGGGTACAATGAGCAGTTCTTC. It codes for CASSKTGYNEQFF.

This clonotype was observed at least ten times. The chain joins TRBV20-1 to TRBJ2-7; 11 nucleotides line up with TRBD2. Germline CDR1 reads DFQATT; CDR2 reads SNEGSKA (reference sequence). V dropped 4 bases and J dropped 2; count of bases not matched to a gene: 7. This CDR3 has 15 residues. CDR3 sequence: CSATSGTSGTYEQYF. The CDR3, as DNA: TGCAGTGCTACTTCCGGGACTAGCGGTACCTACGAGCAGTACTTC.

This clonotype has a count of ten or more. The CDR3 is CASSLNRESYEQYF. Written as DNA, the CDR3 is TGTGCCAGCAGCCTCAACAGGGAATCCTACGAGCAGTACTTC. The genes are TRBV7-2 and TRBJ2-7; possible D gene TRBD1, 6 bases. There are 14 residues in the CDR3. V lost 5 bases to trimming and J lost 1 base, with 12 bases between them. Per the germline V gene, CDR1 is SGHTA and CDR2 is FQGNSA.

Ten or more counts support this clonotype. This chain links TRBV5-1 with TRBJ2-5, with D perhaps being TRBD1 or TRBD2 (7 bases each). The V end lost 6 bases, the J end lost 4 bases, and 19 bases lay between the germline ends. CDR3 size: 15 residues. The germline V gene encodes CDR1 SGHRS and CDR2 YFSETQ. CDR3 nucleotides: TGCGCCAGCATCCAGGGGGGAGGGCCTCGAGAGACCCAGTACTTC. Translated: CASIQGGGPRETQYF. The complete variable domain, with remaining parts taken from reference TRBV5-1 and TRBJ2-5, reads KAGVTQTPRYLIKTRGQQVTLSCSPISGHRSVSWYQQTPGQGLQFLFEYFSETQRNKGNFPGRFSGRQFSNSRSEMNVSTLELGDSALYLCASIQGGGPRETQYFGPGTRLLVL.

This clonotype was seen at least ten times. This chain links TRBV5-1 with TRBJ1-1; 7 bases are shared with TRBD1. Germline V lookup: CDR1 SGHRS, CDR2 YFSETQ. The CDR3 is made up of 14 amino acids. With V trimmed by 4 bases and J by 6 bases, 9 bases remained unmatched. The CDR3 here is CASSQRGGDPEAFF. The CDR3 DNA reads as TGCGCCAGCAGCCAAAGAGGGGGCGACCCTGAAGCTTTCTTT. The full variable domain, completed using reference TRBV5-1 and TRBJ1-1, is KAGVTQTPRYLIKTRGQQVTLSCSPISGHRSVSWYQQTPGQGLQFLFEYFSETQRNKGNFPGRFSGRQFSNSRSEMNVSTLELGDSALYLCASSQRGGDPEAFFGQGTRLTVV.

This clonotype has just a few counts. Sequence at one end of the junction differs from germline and may be a read error. The J gene is TRBJ1-4, the V gene TRBV7-9; no definite D call. Germline V gives CDR1 SEHNR, CDR2 FQNEAQ (reference sequence). The CDR3 sequence is 12 residues long. CDR3 residues: CDSSTPGEKLFF. CDR3 in DNA: TGTGACAGCAGCACCCCGGGTGAAAAACTGTTTTTT.

This clonotype was observed many times. The gene calls are TRBV6-2 or TRBV6-3 and TRBJ1-5; tentatively, D is TRBD1 (5 bases). V lost 2 bases to trimming and J lost 9 bases, with 8 bases between them. From germline, CDR1 is MNHEY and CDR2 SVGEGT. The CDR3 contains 12 residues. CDR3 loop: CASSYGDRPQHF. CDR3 nucleotides: TGTGCCAGCAGTTACGGAGACAGGCCCCAGCATTTT.

This clonotype was detected ten times or more. The chain couples TRBV14 to TRBJ2-7, with D uncertain. The CDR3 is made up of 13 amino acids. Germline assignment: CDR1 SGHDN and CDR2 FVKESK. Trimming took off 0 bases at V and 3 bases at J, with 6 bases between the two ends. As DNA, the CDR3 is TGTGCCAGCAGCCAAGATTGGGACTACGAGCAGTACTTC. This codes for CASSQDWDYEQYF.

This clonotype was recorded at least ten times. The chain employs TRBV7-8 and TRBJ1-1; tentatively, D is TRBD1 (5 bases). The ends were cut back, 4 bases at V and 1 base at J, with 7 bases in the middle. Germline CDR1 and CDR2: SGHVS and FQNEAQ. This CDR3 comprises 13 residues. The CDR3 is CASSSGRNTEAFF. CDR3 bases: TGTGCCAGCAGCTCGGGACGGAACACTGAAGCTTTCTTT.

Many counts were recorded for this clonotype. V gene TRBV9 combines with J gene TRBJ2-2, with D perhaps matching TRBD2 (6 bases). The V end lost 7 bases, the J end lost 5 bases, and 15 bases lay between the germline ends. This CDR3 comprises 14 residues. Germline CDR1 SGDLS, CDR2 YYNGEE. CDR3 loop: CASRGASATGELFF. The CDR3 DNA is TGTGCCAGCCGGGGAGCTAGCGCTACCGGGGAGCTGTTTTTT.

Ten or more counts support this clonotype. The chain recombines TRBV3-1 with TRBJ2-6; 12 bases fit TRBD2. The CDR3 is 20 amino acids. CDR1 is LGHDT and CDR2 is YNNKEL in the germline V gene (reference sequence). V lost 3 bases to trimming and J lost 0 bases; unmatched junction nucleotides: 9. CDR3: CASSHPEGLAGSSGANVLTF. Here the CDR3 DNA reads TGTGCCAGCAGCCACCCAGAGGGACTAGCGGGTTCCTCTGGGGCCAACGTCCTGACTTTC.

In this sample, this clonotype turned up many times. The rearrangement joins TRBV20-1 to TRBJ2-7; TRBD1 aligns across 7 bases. Trimming removed 6 bases from V and 6 bases from J; junction bases left unmatched: 8. Germline lookup yields CDR1 DFQATT and CDR2 SNEGSKA (reference sequence). The CDR3 totals 12 residues. The CDR3 loop reads CSAKGQWPEQYF. DNA of the CDR3: TGCAGTGCAAAGGGACAGTGGCCCGAGCAGTACTTC.

This clonotype occurred many times. V gene TRBV21-1 combines with J gene TRBJ1-4; the D segment call TRBD1 is taken from the table without a DNA check. TRBV21-1 is a pseudogene segment. The CDR3 is 16 amino acids. The CDR3 is CASSPRPGQGDGRLFF. The DNA of the CDR3 is TGTGCCAGCAGCCCTCGACCGGGACAGGGAGATGGGAGATTGTTTTTT.

This clonotype was detected ten times or more. V usage is TRBV5-1 and J usage is TRBJ2-4; TRBD2 might be the D (5 bases). Trimming took 4 bases from V and 3 from J, leaving 14 bases between them. The germline gives CDR1 SGHRS, CDR2 YFSETQ. CDR3 length: 15 residues. The CDR3 is CASSLFGESKNIQYF. In nucleotides, the CDR3 is TGCGCCAGCAGCCTGTTCGGGGAAAGCAAAAACATTCAGTACTTC.

This clonotype was counted many times. The V gene is TRBV7-2, the J gene TRBJ2-2; a possible D gene is TRBD2 (5 bases). CDR1 SGHTA and CDR2 FQGNSA come from the germline V gene. The V gene lost 7 bases and the J gene lost 2 bases, with 23 bases spanning the gap. CDR3 length: 18 residues. CDR3 amino acids: CASTSTRTTRGNTGELFF. The CDR3 nucleotides are TGTGCCAGCACCTCCACTAGGACGACTCGGGGTAACACCGGGGAGCTGTTTTTT.

The chain has TRBV2 and TRBJ2-1; 10 positions agree with TRBD1. V shed 4 bases, J shed 8 bases, and the junction held 5 bases outside the gene matches. Germline-derived CDR1 and CDR2 are SNHLY and FYNNEI. The CDR3 spans 14 residues. The CDR3 loop is CASSVGDRGHEQFF. Written as DNA, the CDR3 is TGTGCCAGCAGTGTGGGGGACAGGGGCCATGAGCAGTTCTTC.

This clonotype was detected ten times or more. The rearrangement joins TRBV6-5 to TRBJ1-2; 7 bases map to TRBD1. The CDR3 loop spans 13 amino acids. The V gene end was trimmed by 8 bases and the J gene end by 4 bases; junction bases not matched to a gene: 7. Germline values: CDR1 MNHEY, CDR2 SVGAGI. The CDR3 spells CASGRDSFYGYTF. DNA of the CDR3: TGTGCCAGCGGCCGGGACAGCTTCTATGGCTACACCTTC.

This clonotype was detected ten times or more. This chain uses TRBV18 with TRBJ1-2; unclear D gene. The CDR3 length is 16 residues. V shed 3 bases and J shed 0 bases, with 14 bases lying between them. CDR1 and CDR2 from the germline V gene are KGHSH and LQKENI. The CDR3 loop reads CASSPEVRLANYGYTF. For the CDR3, the DNA is TGTGCCAGCTCACCGGAGGTTCGACTCGCTAACTATGGCTACACCTTC.

This clonotype was recorded many times. The chain links TRBV20-1 to TRBJ1-2; no firm D call. V lost 0 bases to trimming and J lost 4 bases, with 9 bases between them. The CDR3 is made up of 13 amino acids. Looked up from germline, CDR1 is DFQATT and CDR2 is SNEGSKA (reference sequence). CDR3 protein: CSAREITFYGYTF. The CDR3 nucleotides read TGCAGTGCTAGAGAAATCACTTTCTATGGCTACACCTTC.

This clonotype appeared many times. This chain uses TRBV7-2 with TRBJ1-2; D remains unclear. The CDR3 extends over 15 amino acids. V gave up 5 bases and J gave up 8 bases, with 21 bases separating them. The germline CDR1 and CDR2 sequences are SGHTA and FQGNSA. CDR3 nucleotide sequence: TGTGCCAGCAGCCTAAGAGCAGAGCTTTCCCGGGGCTACACCTTC. Amino acid sequence: CASSLRAELSRGYTF. The full variable domain, rest sourced from reference TRBV7-2 and TRBJ1-2, is GAGVSQSPSNKVTEKGKDVELRCDPISGHTALYWYRQSLGQGLEFLIYFQGNSAPDKSGLPSDRFSAERTGGSVSTLTIQRTQQEDSAVYLCASSLRAELSRGYTFGSGTRLTVV.

Comment on this clonotype: This CDR3 is missing its conserved last phenylalanine or tryptophan, likely due to a read error. The chain has TRBV2 and TRBJ2-5, with D perhaps given as TRBD1 or TRBD2 (5 bases each). This CDR3 contains 15 residues. The ends were cut back, 4 bases at V and 2 bases at J, with 14 bases in the middle. Germline CDR1 and CDR2: SNHLY and FYNNEI. In DNA, the CDR3 is TGTGCCAGCAGTGCCGGGACCTACGCACAAGAGACCCAGTACAAC. Translation: CASSAGTYAQETQYN.

This clonotype was counted at least ten times. V is TRBV12-3 or TRBV12-4 and J is TRBJ2-1; no clear D. Trimming took 2 bases from V and 8 from J, leaving 4 bases between them. This CDR3 contains 11 residues. The CDR3 DNA is TGTGCCAGCAGTTTAATGTATGAGCAGTTCTTC. It yields the protein CASSLMYEQFF.

This clonotype appeared many times. The rearrangement uses TRBV6-6 and TRBJ1-1; 9 bases fit TRBD1. Germline values: CDR1 MNHNY, CDR2 SVGAGI (reference sequence). The CDR3 sequence is 15 residues long. Germline trimming cut 5 bases from V and 2 bases from J; bases unmatched to any gene: 6. CDR3 DNA sequence: TGTGCCAGCAGTGACCGGGACAGGGTCAACACTGAAGCTTTCTTT. Translated: CASSDRDRVNTEAFF.

This clonotype was counted at least ten times. The chain employs TRBV10-1 and TRBJ2-2; TRBD1 might be the D (5 bases). The germline CDR1 and CDR2 sequences are WNHNN and SYGVQD (reference sequence). Deletions cut 5 bases from V and 0 bases from J, with 10 bases between. The CDR3 has 15 amino acids. CDR3 in amino acids: CASSPDTTNTGELFF. The DNA of the CDR3 is TGCGCCAGCAGTCCGGACACAACGAACACCGGGGAGCTGTTTTTT.

In this sample, this clonotype turned up a few times. Given a much more abundant clone one base away, this may be a read error. The genes are TRBV6-6 and TRBJ1-2; D may be TRBD1 (5 bases). The CDR3 consists of 12 residues. With 10 bases removed from V and 7 bases from J, the gap between germline ends came to 16 bases. The germline V gene encodes CDR1 MNHNY and CDR2 SVGAGI (reference sequence). CDR3 loop: CANTDVQGGYTF. CDR3 bases: TGTGCCAACACCGACGTGCAGGGTGGCTACACCTTC.